The clone carrying this TCR beta chain was detected a few times. With a J-beta primer mix and a sample-barcoded 5' primer, a second PCR ran 7 to 11 cycles. TCRdb analysed the 5' RACE reads with MiXCR anew, one entry per CDR3 protein. This sample has 500,000 to 650,000 distinct CDR3 sequences; roughly a quarter occur once, and the top ten carry 3% to 4.5%. This entry comes from a study of blood T cells in healthy people across ages. The CDR3 has 14 residues. In germline, CDR1 is LNHNV, CDR2 YYDKDF (reference sequence). V lost 1 base and J 4 bases, leaving 11 bases between the germline ends. The data also belong to a second study, concerning T cells of mothers and their children.

Material for sequencing was blood. The V call is TRBV15, the J call TRBJ2-7; tentatively, D is TRBD1 (5 bases). The TCR was taken from a boy under 10 years old in good health. CDR3 amino acids: CATSRARQPYEQYF. CDR3 nucleotides: TGTGCCACCAGCAGAGCTAGACAGCCTTACGAGCAGTACTTC.